These 2 T cell receptor beta chains originate from one sample sequenced in a study of CD8+ T cells in alopecia areata. cDNA reverse transcribed from extracted RNA served as the sequencing template. Data came from immunoSEQ multiplex PCR; TCRdb stores just in-frame clones and leaves some out. The sample has under 300,000 clones, 60% seen once. Treatment specified: oral pan-JAK inhibitor, 5-10 mg twice daily. The sample in question was CD4+ T cells sorted from blood, obtained at week 52, from a patient treated with tofacitinib. All receptors come from a human donor with alopecia areata.

The chain recombines TRBV7-9 with TRBJ2-1, with D uncertain. Germline CDR1 SEHNR, CDR2 FQNEAQ (reference sequence). V lost 0 bases and J lost 10, with 10 bases in between. This CDR3 comprises 13 residues. The CDR3 DNA sequence: TGTGCCAGCAGCTTAGCGACTCCTTGGGAGCAGTTCTTC. Protein: CASSLATPWEQFF.

The genes are TRBV4-1 and TRBJ2-1, with TRBD2 matching 7 bases. The germline CDR1 and CDR2 sequences are MGHRA and YSYEKL. Losses at the gene ends were 0 bases for V and 9 bases for J; bases not matched to a gene: 11. The CDR3 runs to 16 residues. Here the CDR3 reads CASSQEARLAESEQFF. The CDR3 DNA is TGCGCCAGCAGCCAAGAGGCTAGGCTAGCGGAGTCTGAGCAGTTCTTC.